One T cell receptor beta chain is described in this entry. Clones were read by immunoSEQ multiplex PCR, and TCRdb kept only the in-frame ones, dropping some. The sample shows 180,000 or so clones, around four fifths of them seen only once. This study enrolled people aged 18 to 89 from 20 to 25 US geographic areas. Participant reports of clinical history set cohort assignment. The sample originates from a study of blood T cell repertoires in COVID-19. Study in general: The cDNA or gDNA used as material had been derived from T cells, B-cell-depleted T cells, or PBMCs.

The sequence came from a woman between 50 and 59 years old in a cohort exposed to, infected with or recovered from COVID-19 (not recorded which). The sample was PBMCs or T cells enriched from blood (not recorded which).

DNA of the CDR3: TGTGCCAGCAGGCGACTAGGGGACAGGGGGTCCGTTTCACCCCTCCACTTT. Its protein is CASRRLGDRGSVSPLHF. V usage is TRBV6-6 and J usage is TRBJ1-6; 11 nucleotides agree with TRBD1. The CDR3 runs to 17 residues. Looked up from germline, CDR1 is MNHNY and CDR2 is SVGAGI (reference sequence). J gave up 9 bases and V 6 bases, and 13 bases lay outside the gene matches.